This T cell receptor (beta chain) stems from a study of T cell responses to AZD1222 COVID-19 vaccine. Overall study: Recipients boosted at about 4 weeks or about 12 weeks are pooled. Findings and limits, study-wide: Repertoire sampling occurred only after the peak T cell response. Females made up more of the donors, who were largely white British, and clonal diversity may have come out too low.

The germline CDR1 and CDR2 sequences are SGHNT and YENEEA. The ends were cut back, 9 bases at V and 6 bases at J, with 15 bases in the middle. CDR3 size: 13 residues. Assay: immunoSEQ multiplex PCR; the TCRdb copy retains only in-frame clones and omits some. In the table there are around 170,000 clones, around 93% of which are singletons. As regards this clone: Its antigen is not known.

The TCR originated in an adult in good health. Sequencing was performed on peripheral blood, taken on day 0 of AZD1222 vaccination. The genes are TRBV11-3 and TRBJ2-1; D gene unclear. The CDR3 bases are TGTGCCAGTAAAGGCCCCTTCAGCAATGAGCAGTTCTTC. Its translation is CASKGPFSNEQFF. The whole variable domain, remainder taken from reference TRBV11-3 and TRBJ2-1, is EAGVVQSPRYKIIEKKQPVAFWCNPISGHNTLYWYLQNLGQGPELLIRYENEEAVDDSQLPKDRFSAERLKGVDSTLKIQPAELGDSAVYLCASKGPFSNEQFFGPGTRLTVL.